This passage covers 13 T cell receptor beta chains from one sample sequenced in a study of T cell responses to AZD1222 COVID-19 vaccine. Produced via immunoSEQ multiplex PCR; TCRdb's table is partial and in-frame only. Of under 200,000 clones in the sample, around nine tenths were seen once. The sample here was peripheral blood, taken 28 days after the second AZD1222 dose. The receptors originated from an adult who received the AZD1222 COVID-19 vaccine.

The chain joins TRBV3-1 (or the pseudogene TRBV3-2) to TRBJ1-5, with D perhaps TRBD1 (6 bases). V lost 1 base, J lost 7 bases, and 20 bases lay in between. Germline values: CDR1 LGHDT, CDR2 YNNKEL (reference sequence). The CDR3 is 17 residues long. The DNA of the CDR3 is TGTGCCAGCAGCCAAGTCGGACGGGACAACTCAAGGCAGCCCCAGCATTTT. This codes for CASSQVGRDNSRQPQHF.

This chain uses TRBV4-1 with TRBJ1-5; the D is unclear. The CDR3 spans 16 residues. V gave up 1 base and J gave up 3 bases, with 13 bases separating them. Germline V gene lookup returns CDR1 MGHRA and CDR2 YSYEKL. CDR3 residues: CASSQVLAGFNQPQHF. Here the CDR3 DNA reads TGCGCCAGCAGCCAAGTATTGGCAGGCTTCAATCAGCCCCAGCATTTT.

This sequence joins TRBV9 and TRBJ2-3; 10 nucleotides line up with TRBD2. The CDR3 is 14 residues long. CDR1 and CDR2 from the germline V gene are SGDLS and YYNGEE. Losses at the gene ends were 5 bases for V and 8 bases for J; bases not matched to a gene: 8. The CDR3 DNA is TGTGCCAGCAGTAGCGGGGGGACCCAGGGTACGCAGTATTTT. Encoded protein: CASSSGGTQGTQYF. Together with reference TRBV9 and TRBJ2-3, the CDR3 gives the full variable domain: DSGVTQTPKHLITATGQRVTLRCSPRSGDLSVYWYQQSLDQGLQFLIQYYNGEERAKGNILERFSAQQFPDLHSELNLSSLELGDSALYFCASSSGGTQGTQYFGPGTRLTVL.

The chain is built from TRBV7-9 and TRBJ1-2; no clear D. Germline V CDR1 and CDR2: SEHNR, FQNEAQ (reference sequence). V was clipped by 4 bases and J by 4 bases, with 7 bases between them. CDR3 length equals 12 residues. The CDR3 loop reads CASSSDLYGYTF. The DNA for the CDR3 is TGTGCCAGCAGCTCTGACCTCTATGGCTACACCTTC.

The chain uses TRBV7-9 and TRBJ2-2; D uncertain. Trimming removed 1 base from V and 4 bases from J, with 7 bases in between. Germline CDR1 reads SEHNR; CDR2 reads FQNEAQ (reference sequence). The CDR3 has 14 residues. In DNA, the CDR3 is TGTGCCAGCAGCTTAGGGACCACCACCGGGGAGCTGTTTTTT. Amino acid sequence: CASSLGTTTGELFF.

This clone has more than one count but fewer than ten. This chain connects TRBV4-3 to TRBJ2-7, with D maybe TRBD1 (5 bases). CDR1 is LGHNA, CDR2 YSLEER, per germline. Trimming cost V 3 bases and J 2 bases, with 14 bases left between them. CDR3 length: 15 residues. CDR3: CASSQERQGAYEQYF. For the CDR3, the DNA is TGCGCCAGCAGCCAGGAAAGGCAGGGCGCCTACGAGCAGTACTTC.

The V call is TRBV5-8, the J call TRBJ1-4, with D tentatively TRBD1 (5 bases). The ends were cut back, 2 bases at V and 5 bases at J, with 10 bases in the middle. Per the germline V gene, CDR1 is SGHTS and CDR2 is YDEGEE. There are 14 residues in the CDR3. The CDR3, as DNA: TGTGCCAGCAGCTTATTTCAGGGAAATGAAAAACTGTTTTTT. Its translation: CASSLFQGNEKLFF.

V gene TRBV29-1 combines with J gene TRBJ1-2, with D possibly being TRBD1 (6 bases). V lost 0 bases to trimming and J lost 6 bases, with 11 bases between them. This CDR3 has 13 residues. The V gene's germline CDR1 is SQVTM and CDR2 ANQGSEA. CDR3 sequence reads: CSVEESWGHGYTF. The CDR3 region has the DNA TGCAGCGTTGAAGAAAGCTGGGGGCATGGCTACACCTTC.

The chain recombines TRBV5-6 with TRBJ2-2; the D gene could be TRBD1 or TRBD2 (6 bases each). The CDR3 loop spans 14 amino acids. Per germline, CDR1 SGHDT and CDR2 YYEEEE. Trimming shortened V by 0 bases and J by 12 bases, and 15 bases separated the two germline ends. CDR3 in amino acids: CASSLAGAAGKLFF. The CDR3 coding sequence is TGTGCCAGCAGCTTGGCAGGGGCGGCGGGAAAGCTGTTTTTT.

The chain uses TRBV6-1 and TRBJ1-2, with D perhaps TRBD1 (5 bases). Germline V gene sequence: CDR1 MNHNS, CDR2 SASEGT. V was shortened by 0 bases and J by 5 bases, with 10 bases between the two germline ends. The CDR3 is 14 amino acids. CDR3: CASSEAGSGYGYTF. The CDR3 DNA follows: TGTGCCAGCAGTGAAGCGGGGTCAGGGTATGGCTACACCTTC.

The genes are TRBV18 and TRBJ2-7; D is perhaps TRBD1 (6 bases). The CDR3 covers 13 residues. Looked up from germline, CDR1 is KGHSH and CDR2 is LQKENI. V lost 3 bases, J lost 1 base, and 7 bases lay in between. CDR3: CASSPGASYEQYF. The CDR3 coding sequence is TGTGCCAGCTCACCGGGGGCTTCCTACGAGCAGTACTTC.

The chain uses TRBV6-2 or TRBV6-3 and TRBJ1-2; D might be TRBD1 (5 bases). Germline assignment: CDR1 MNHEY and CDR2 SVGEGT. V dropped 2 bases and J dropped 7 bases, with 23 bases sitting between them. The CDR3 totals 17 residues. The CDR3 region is CASSYGWQGTSMSGYTF. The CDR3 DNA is TGTGCCAGCAGTTACGGCTGGCAGGGAACAAGTATGAGTGGCTACACCTTC.

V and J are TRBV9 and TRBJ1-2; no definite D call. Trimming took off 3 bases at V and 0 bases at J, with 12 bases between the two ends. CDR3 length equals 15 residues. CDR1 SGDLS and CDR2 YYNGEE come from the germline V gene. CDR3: CASSAGRHPNYGYTF. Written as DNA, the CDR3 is TGTGCCAGCAGCGCCGGACGGCACCCTAACTATGGCTACACCTTC.